These 7 T cell receptor beta chains were all obtained from the same sample, sequenced in a study of CD8 T cells in Susac syndrome. After extraction with the RNeasy kit, roughly 0.45 to 1 ug of the RNA was reverse transcribed using random hexamers. TCRdb recomputed calls from the immunoSEQ multiplex PCR reads with MiXCR, one row per CDR3 protein. The sample includes a few hundred thousand distinct CDR3 sequences, 92% of them seen just once. The sample consisted of CD8+ T cells from PBMCs. Every receptor here comes from a human donor with multiple sclerosis.

V usage is TRBV30 and J usage is TRBJ2-7; possible D gene TRBD1, 6 bases. The CDR3 covers 14 residues. The V end was cut by 0 bases, the J end by 2 bases, with 11 bases between. From germline, CDR1 is GTSNPN and CDR2 SVGIG (reference sequence). The CDR3 region has the DNA TGTGCCTGGAGTGTCAGGGGATTTACCTACGAGCAGTACTTC. Amino acid sequence: CAWSVRGFTYEQYF.

This chain uses TRBV19 with TRBJ1-1; no reliable D call. The CDR3 contains 12 residues. Trimming pared 5 bases from V and 4 bases from J, leaving 8 bases between. The germline V gene encodes CDR1 LNHDA and CDR2 SQIVND (reference sequence). The CDR3 DNA reads TGTGCCAGTAGTCACCCGGGCACTGAAGCTTTCTTT. As protein: CASSHPGTEAFF.

There are a few counts of this clonotype. The chain links TRBV12-3 or TRBV12-4 to TRBJ2-7; D is perhaps TRBD1 (6 bases). The CDR3 length is 14 residues. V was shortened by 4 bases and J by 2 bases, with 12 bases between the two germline ends. The CDR3: CASSSGQNTYEQYF. CDR3 nucleotides: TGTGCCAGCAGTTCCGGACAGAACACCTACGAGCAGTACTTC.

The chain joins TRBV20-1 to TRBJ2-3; D possibly corresponds to TRBD2 (6 bases). Germline assignment: CDR1 DFQATT and CDR2 SNEGSKA (reference sequence). Trimming shortened V by 3 bases and J by 2 bases, and 15 bases separated the two germline ends. The length of the CDR3 is 15 residues. The DNA for the CDR3 is TGCAGTGCTAGCTCAACTAGCAGAGCCACAGATACGCAGTATTTT. The encoded protein is CSASSTSRATDTQYF.

This sequence joins TRBV24-1 and TRBJ2-7; D possibly matches TRBD1 or TRBD2 (5 bases each). V lost 4 bases to trimming and J lost 2 bases, with 11 bases between them. The CDR3 runs to 14 residues. CDR1 is KGHDR and CDR2 is SFDVKD in the germline V gene. The DNA of the CDR3 is TGTGCCACCAGTGAATCGGGGACGACCTACGAGCAGTACTTC. Amino acid sequence: CATSESGTTYEQYF.

The rearrangement uses TRBV4-1 and TRBJ2-1; 7 bases agree with TRBD2. The CDR3 is 18 residues long. The ends lost 1 base at V and 2 bases at J; junction bases unmatched: 11. The V gene's germline CDR1 is MGHRA and CDR2 YSYEKL. The CDR3 region is CASSQGGAGKRPYNEQFF. CDR3 DNA: TGCGCCAGCAGCCAAGGGGGAGCGGGGAAACGACCCTACAATGAGCAGTTCTTC.

The chain couples TRBV30 to TRBJ2-5; D not certain. Germline loops: CDR1 GTSNPN, CDR2 SVGIG (reference sequence). The CDR3 loop spans 15 amino acids. V was pared by 0 bases and J by 3 bases, with 14 bases between. CDR3 bases: TGTGCCTGGAGTGTATGGCTGACTGACAAAGAGACCCAGTACTTC. Its protein product is CAWSVWLTDKETQYF.